Sequencing of this T cell receptor beta chain was carried out in a study of immune evolution from preneoplasia to lung adenocarcinoma. The repertoire was sequenced with immunoSEQ multiplex PCR; TCRdb's copy has only in-frame clones and lacks some. The sample records under 4,500 clones, just under 80% being singletons. The CDR3 covers 13 residues. The germline gives CDR1 MGHRA, CDR2 YSYEKL. Trimming left V 1 base short and J 8 bases short, with 11 bases between. The source of this sequence is a person aged 65 to 85 with lung adenocarcinoma. The genes are TRBV4-1 and TRBJ1-2, with D unclear. Sequenced sample: FFPE atypical adenomatous hyperplasia tissue from the lung. Subset specified: atypical adenomatous hyperplasia (AAH), lung preneoplasia. The chain's CDR3 is CASSQGRREGYTF. CDR3 bases: TGCGCCAGCAGCCAAGGGAGGAGGGAGGGCTACACCTTC.